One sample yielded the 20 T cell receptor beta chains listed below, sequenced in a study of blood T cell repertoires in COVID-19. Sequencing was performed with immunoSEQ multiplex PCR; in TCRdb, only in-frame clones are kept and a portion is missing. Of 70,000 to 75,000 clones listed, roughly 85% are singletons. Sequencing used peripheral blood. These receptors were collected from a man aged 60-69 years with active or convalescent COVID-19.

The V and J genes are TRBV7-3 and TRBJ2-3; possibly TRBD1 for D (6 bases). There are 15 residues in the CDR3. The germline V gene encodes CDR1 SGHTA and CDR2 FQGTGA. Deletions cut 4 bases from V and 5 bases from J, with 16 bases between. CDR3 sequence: CASSSSPGAGDTQYF. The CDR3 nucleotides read TGTGCCAGCAGCTCCTCCCCAGGGGCGGGAGATACGCAGTATTTT. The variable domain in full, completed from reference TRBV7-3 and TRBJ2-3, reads GAGVSQTPSNKVTEKGKYVELRCDPISGHTALYWYRQSLGQGPEFLIYFQGTGAADDSGLPNDRFFAVRPEGSVSTLKIQRTERGDSAVYLCASSSSPGAGDTQYFGPGTRLTVL.

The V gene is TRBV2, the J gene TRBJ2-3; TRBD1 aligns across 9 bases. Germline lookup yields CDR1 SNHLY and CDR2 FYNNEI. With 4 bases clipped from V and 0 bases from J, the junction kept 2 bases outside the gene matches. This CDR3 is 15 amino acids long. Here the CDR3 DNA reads TGTGCCAGCAGTGCGGACAGGGGCAGCACAGATACGCAGTATTTT. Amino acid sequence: CASSADRGSTDTQYF.

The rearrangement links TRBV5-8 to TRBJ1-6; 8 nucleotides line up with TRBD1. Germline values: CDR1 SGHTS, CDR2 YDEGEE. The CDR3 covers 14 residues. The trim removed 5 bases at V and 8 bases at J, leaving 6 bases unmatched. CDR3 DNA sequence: TGTGCCAGCAGTATGAGACAGGGGCATTCACCCCTCCACTTT. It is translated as CASSMRQGHSPLHF.

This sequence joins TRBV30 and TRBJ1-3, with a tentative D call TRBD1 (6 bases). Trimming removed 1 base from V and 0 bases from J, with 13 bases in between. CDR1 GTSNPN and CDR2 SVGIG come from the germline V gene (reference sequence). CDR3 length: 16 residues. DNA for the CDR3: TGTGCCTGGAGTGGACCTCGGACAGCCTCTGGAAACACCATATATTTT. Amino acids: CAWSGPRTASGNTIYF.

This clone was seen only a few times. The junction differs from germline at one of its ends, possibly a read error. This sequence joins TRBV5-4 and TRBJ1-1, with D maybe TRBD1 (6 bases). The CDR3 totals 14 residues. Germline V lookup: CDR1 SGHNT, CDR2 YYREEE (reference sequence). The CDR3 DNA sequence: TGTGCCAGCAGCGTGCAGGGGTTGAATACTGAAGCTTTCTTT. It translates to CASSVQGLNTEAFF. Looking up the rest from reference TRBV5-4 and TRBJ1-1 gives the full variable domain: ETGVTQSPTHLIKTRGQQVTLRCSSQSGHNTVSWYQQALGQGPQFIFQYYREEENGRGNFPPRFSGLQFPNYSSELNVNALELDDSALYLCASSVQGLNTEAFFGQGTRLTVV.

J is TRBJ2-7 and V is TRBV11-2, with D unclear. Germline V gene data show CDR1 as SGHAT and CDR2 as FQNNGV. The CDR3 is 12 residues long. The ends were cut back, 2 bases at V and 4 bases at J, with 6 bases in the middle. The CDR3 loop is CASSLSDYEQYF. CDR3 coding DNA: TGTGCCAGCAGCTTATCAGATTACGAGCAGTACTTC.

DNA of the CDR3: TGTGCCACCAGCCCCGGGACAGGGATCTATGGCTACACCTTC. This encodes CATSPGTGIYGYTF. The genes are TRBV15 and TRBJ1-2; 9 nucleotides agree with TRBD1. The V segment lost 5 bases and the J segment 4 bases; nucleotides outside the gene matches: 5. The V gene's germline CDR1 is LNHNV and CDR2 YYDKDF (reference sequence). The CDR3 runs 14 residues.

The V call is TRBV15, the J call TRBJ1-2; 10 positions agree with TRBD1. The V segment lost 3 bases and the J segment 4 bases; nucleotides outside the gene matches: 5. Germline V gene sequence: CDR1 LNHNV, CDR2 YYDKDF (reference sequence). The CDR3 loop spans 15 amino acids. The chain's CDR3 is CATSSTGTGAYGYTF. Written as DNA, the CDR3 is TGTGCCACCAGCAGTACCGGGACAGGGGCCTATGGCTACACCTTC.

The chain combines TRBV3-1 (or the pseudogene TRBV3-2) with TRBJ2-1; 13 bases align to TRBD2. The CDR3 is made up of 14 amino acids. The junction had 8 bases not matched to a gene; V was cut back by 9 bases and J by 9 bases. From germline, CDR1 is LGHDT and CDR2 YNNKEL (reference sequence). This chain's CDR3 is CASLPGLAGSEQFF. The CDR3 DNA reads TGTGCCAGTTTGCCGGGACTAGCGGGGAGTGAGCAGTTCTTC.

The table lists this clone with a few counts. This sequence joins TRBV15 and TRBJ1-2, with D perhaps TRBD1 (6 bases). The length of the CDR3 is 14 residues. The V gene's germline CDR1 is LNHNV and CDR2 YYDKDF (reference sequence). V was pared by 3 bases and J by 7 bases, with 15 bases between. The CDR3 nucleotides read TGTGCCACCAGCAGCCACAACAGGGCCTTTGGCTACACCTTC. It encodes CATSSHNRAFGYTF.

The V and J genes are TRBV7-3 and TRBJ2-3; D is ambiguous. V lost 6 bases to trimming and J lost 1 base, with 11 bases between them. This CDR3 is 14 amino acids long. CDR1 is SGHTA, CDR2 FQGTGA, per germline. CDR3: CASSFLPGTDTQYF. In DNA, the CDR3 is TGTGCCAGCAGTTTCCTACCTGGCACAGATACGCAGTATTTT.

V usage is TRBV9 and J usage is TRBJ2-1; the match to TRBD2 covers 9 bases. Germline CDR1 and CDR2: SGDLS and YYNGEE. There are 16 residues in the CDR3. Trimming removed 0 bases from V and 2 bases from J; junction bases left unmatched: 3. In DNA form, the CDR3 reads TGTGCCAGCAGCGTAGAAGCTAGCGGGGCCTACAATGAGCAGTTCTTC. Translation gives CASSVEASGAYNEQFF.

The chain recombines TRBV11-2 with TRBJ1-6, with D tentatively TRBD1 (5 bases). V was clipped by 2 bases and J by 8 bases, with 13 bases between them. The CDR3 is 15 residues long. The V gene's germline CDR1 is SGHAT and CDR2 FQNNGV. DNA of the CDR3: TGTGCCAGCAGCTTATTAAGGGGCCGGGATTCACCCCTCCACTTT. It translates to CASSLLRGRDSPLHF.

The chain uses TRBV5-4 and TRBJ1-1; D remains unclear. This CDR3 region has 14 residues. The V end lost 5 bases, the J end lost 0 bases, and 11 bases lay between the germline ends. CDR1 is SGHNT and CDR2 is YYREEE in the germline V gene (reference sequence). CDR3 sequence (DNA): TGTGCCAGCAGACGGGAGCATATGAACACTGAAGCTTTCTTT. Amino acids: CASRREHMNTEAFF.

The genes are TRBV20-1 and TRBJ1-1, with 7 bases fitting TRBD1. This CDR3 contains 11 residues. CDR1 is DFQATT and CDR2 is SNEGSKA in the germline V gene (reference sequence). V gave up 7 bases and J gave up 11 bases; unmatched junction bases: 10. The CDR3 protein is CSVAKGARAFF. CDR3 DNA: TGCAGTGTCGCAAAGGGGGCGCGGGCTTTCTTT.

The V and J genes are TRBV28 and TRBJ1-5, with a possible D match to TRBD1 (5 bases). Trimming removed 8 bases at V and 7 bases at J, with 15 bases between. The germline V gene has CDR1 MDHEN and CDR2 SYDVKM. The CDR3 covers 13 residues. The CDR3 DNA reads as TGTGCCAGCCGGGGGGGTAACGGGCAGCCCCAGCATTTT. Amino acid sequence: CASRGGNGQPQHF.

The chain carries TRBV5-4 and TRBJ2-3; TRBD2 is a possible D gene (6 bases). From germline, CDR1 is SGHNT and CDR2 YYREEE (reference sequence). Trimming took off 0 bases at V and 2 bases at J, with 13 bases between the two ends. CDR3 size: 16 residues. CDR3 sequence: CASSLGRRGNTDTQYF. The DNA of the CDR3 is TGTGCCAGCAGCTTGGGGCGACGGGGGAACACAGATACGCAGTATTTT.

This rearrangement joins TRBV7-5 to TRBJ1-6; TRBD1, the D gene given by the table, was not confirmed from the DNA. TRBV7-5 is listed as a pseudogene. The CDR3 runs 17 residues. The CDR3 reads CVRSTRTGGSYNSPLHF. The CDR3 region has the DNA TGTGTCAGAAGCACCCGGACAGGGGGCTCCTATAATTCACCCCTCCACTTT.

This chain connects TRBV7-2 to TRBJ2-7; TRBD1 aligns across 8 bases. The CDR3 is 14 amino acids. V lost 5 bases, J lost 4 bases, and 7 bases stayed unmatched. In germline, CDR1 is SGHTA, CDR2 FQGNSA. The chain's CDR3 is CASSARQGSYEQYF. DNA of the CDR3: TGTGCCAGCAGCGCCCGACAGGGGTCTTACGAGCAGTACTTC. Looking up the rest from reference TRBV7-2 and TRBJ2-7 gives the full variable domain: GAGVSQSPSNKVTEKGKDVELRCDPISGHTALYWYRQSLGQGLEFLIYFQGNSAPDKSGLPSDRFSAERTGGSVSTLTIQRTQQEDSAVYLCASSARQGSYEQYFGPGTRLTVT.

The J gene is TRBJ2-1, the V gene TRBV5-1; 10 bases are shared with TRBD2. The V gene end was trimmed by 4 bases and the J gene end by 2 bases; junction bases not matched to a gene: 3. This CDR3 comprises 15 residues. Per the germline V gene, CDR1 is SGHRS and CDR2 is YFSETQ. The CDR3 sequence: CASSRTSGTYNEQFF. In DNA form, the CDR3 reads TGCGCCAGCAGCCGGACTAGCGGAACCTACAATGAGCAGTTCTTC.